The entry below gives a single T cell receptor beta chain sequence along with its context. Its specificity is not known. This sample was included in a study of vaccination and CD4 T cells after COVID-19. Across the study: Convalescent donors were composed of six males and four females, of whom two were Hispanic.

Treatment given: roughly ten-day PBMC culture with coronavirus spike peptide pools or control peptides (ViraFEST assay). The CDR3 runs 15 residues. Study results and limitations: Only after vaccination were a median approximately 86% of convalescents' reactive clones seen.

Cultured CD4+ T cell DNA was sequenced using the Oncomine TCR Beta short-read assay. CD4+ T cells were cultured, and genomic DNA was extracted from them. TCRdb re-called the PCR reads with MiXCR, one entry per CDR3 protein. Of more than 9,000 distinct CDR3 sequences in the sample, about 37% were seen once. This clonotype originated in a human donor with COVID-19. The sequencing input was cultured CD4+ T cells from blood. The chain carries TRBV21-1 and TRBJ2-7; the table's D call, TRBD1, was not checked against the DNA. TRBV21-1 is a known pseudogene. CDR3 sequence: CASQIAAGQGYEQYF. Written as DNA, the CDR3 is TGTGCCTCGCAGATAGCCGCAGGGCAGGGGTACGAGCAGTACTTC.